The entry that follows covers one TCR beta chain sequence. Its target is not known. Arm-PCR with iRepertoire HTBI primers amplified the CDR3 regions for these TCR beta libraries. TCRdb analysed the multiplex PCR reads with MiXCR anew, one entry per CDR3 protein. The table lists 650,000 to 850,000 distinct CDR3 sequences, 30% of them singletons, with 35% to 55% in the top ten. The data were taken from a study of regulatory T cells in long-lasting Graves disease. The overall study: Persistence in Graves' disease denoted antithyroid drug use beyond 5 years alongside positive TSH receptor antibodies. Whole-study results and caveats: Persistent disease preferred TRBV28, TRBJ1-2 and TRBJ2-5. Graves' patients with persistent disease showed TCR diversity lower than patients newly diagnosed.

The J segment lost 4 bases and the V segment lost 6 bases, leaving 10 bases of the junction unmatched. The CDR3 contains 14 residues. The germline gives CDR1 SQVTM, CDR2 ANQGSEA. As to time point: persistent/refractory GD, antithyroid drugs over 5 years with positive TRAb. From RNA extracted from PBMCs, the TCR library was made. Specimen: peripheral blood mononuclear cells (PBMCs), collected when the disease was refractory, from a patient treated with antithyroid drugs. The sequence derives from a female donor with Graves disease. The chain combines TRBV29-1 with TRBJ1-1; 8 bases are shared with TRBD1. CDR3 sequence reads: CSVADRVGGTEAFF. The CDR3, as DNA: TGCAGCGTGGCGGACAGGGTCGGGGGCACTGAAGCTTTCTTT. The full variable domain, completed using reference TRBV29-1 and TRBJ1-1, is SAVISQKPSRDICQRGTSLTIQCQVDSQVTMMFWYRQQPGQSLTLIATANQGSEATYESGFVIDKFPISRPNLTFSTLTVSNMSPEDSSIYLCSVADRVGGTEAFFGQGTRLTVV.